This TCR beta chain originates from a study of T cell repertoires and HLA-DP antigens. On the study more broadly: CD4+ T cells were cocultured with HeLa cells expressing HLA-DP. Whole-study findings and limits: Antigen presentation used HeLa cells, with total CD4+ cells responding.

This table comes from immunoSEQ multiplex PCR, and its TCRdb copy is limited to in-frame clones, with some not included. The sample gives over 100,000 clones, around 92% of which show up once; around 0.3% is in the top ten. Untouched CD4+ T cells were bead-isolated at about 97.7% purity. Turning to this clone: What it recognizes is unknown.

With 4 bases removed from V and 2 bases from J, the gap between germline ends came to 17 bases. Germline assignment: CDR1 MDHEN and CDR2 SYDVKM. This CDR3 region has 16 residues. The gene calls are TRBV28 and TRBJ2-5; perhaps TRBD1 as D (6 bases). This clonotype was obtained from a woman aged 18 to 35 in good health and CMV-seronegative. Sample: CD4+ T cells from PBMCs. CDR3 DNA sequence: TGTGCCAGCAGTTGGTCCGGCAGGGGACAACAAGAGACCCAGTACTTC. Amino acids: CASSWSGRGQQETQYF.